This T cell receptor (beta chain) was identified during a study of shared clonotypes between healthy human individuals. The study's findings and limits: Limited genetic and exposure-history diversity came from having few donors. Naive subsets generally exceeded memory subsets in estimated richness.

Each cell subset's genomic DNA was divided evenly among several immunoSEQ plates. Sequencing was performed with immunoSEQ multiplex PCR; in TCRdb, only in-frame clones are kept and a portion is missing. The profile shows some 2 million clones, about 95% of them singletons. Germline V gives CDR1 MGHRA, CDR2 YSYEKL. Deletions cut 1 base from V and 5 bases from J, with 20 bases between. This CDR3 comprises 18 residues. With regard to this clone: Its antigen is not known.

The sequence derives from a man aged 18 to 29 in good health. V and J are TRBV4-1 and TRBJ1-4; D is undetermined. Specimen: naive CD4+ T cells sorted from blood. Stated subset: CD45RA+ positively selected. The CDR3 here is CASSQVLFGGRQNEKLFF. The CDR3 DNA reads as TGCGCCAGCAGCCAAGTCCTTTTTGGTGGCAGACAAAATGAAAAACTGTTTTTT.